These T cell receptor beta chains were read from a single sample in a study of CD8 T cells in ankylosing spondylitis. Using its own MiXCR run on the 5' RACE reads, TCRdb lists one record per CDR3 protein. This sample has a few hundred thousand distinct CDR3 sequences; 15% to 20% occur once, and the top ten carry roughly 46%. Sequencing was performed on blood, either unsorted or a sorted T cell fraction (not recorded which). Receptor source: a male donor with ankylosing spondylitis. Each CDR3 is given without its conserved first and last residue. Size values are once, few and many counts, or a class for expanded clones, and some rows have none.

V	size	J	CDR3
TRBV20-1	many	TRBJ2-3	SARGRLADLTDTQY
TRBV15	-	TRBJ2-5	ATSRVRQAAETQY
TRBV11-2	-	TRBJ2-7	ASSSPRVWYEQY
TRBV5-1	-	TRBJ2-6	ASSLTGGVANVLT
TRBV4-3	few	TRBJ2-7	ASSQEEQGAPYEQY
TRBV15	few	TRBJ1-2	ATSATWGDRDNYGYT
TRBV6-1	many	TRBJ1-5	ATSTWLEFDQPQH
TRBV27	few	TRBJ1-1	ASNSELGTEAF
TRBV4-2	-	TRBJ2-2	AGRSANTGELF
TRBV15	few	TRBJ1-1	ATSSRSGAF
TRBV6-5	few	TRBJ2-2	ASSLVTGTANTGELF
TRBV7-3	few	TRBJ2-2	ASSSITGELF
TRBV28	few	TRBJ2-1	ASSFYGPSSEQF
TRBV12-3/TRBV12-4	-	TRBJ1-4	ASSPGQGRVTEKLF
TRBV5-6	few	TRBJ1-1	ASSNLGGGSTEAF
TRBV4-1	-	TRBJ2-2	ASSQVRDTILSSTGELF
TRBV20-1	few	TRBJ2-1	SARDLAGVNEQF
TRBV5-6	-	TRBJ2-1	ASSATGPHNEQF
TRBV7-9	few	TRBJ2-7	ASSSRFWEQY
TRBV9	few	TRBJ1-2	ASSVDGTAYGYT
TRBV5-1	-	TRBJ2-5	ASSGGLAGEETQY
TRBV4-3	few	TRBJ2-3	ASSQRAGPTDTQY
TRBV20-1	many	TRBJ2-1	SAPSMGQNYNEQF
TRBV6-2/TRBV6-3	few	TRBJ1-1	ASSWEGGMNTEAF
TRBV15	few	TRBJ1-1	ATSTTGHMNTEAF
TRBV7-9	few	TRBJ1-1	ASSSSGGSTEAF
TRBV12-3/TRBV12-4	few	TRBJ2-3	ASSPVGPRTDTQY
TRBV5-1	few	TRBJ1-3	ASSLLGGSRSGNTIY
TRBV12-3/TRBV12-4	many	TRBJ2-5	ASNTGLNQETQY
TRBV7-9	-	TRBJ1-1	ASSWPPGQDTEAF
TRBV12-3/TRBV12-4	many	TRBJ2-3	ASSFYPNTDTQY
TRBV5-5	once	TRBJ2-1	ASSVYSASYNEQF
TRBV2	-	TRBJ2-1	ASSVAGGHNEQF
TRBV4-1	few	TRBJ1-5	ASSQVPWEPQH
TRBV6-2/TRBV6-3	-	TRBJ2-3	ASSPGTNTDTQY
TRBV12-3/TRBV12-4	few	TRBJ2-1	ASSLGWEGRNEQF
TRBV7-9	few	TRBJ2-7	ASSLATGPSYEQY
TRBV29-1	-	TRBJ2-1	SVAGTGLYNEQF
TRBV12-3/TRBV12-4	many	TRBJ1-1	ASSFLGRAF
TRBV3-1	few	TRBJ2-3	ASSQDGLAGGTPDTQY
TRBV28	few	TRBJ1-2	ASSEEAQPGYGYT
TRBV11-2	-	TRBJ2-7	ASSQRDGSYEQY